This is a list of T cell receptor beta chains from one sample in a study of blood T cells in healthy people across ages. TCRdb re-analysed the 5' RACE reads in MiXCR, keeping a single row per CDR3 protein. The table includes 650,000 to 800,000 distinct CDR3 sequences, around 42% detected once. Sequencing input: blood. The receptors derive from a man aged 55 to 70 in good health. The conserved cysteine and the conserved F or W are not part of the CDR3 here. Each record gives: J gene, V gene, clone size, CDR3 protein. Rows may omit the clone size; those that give it use once, few, many or a size class.

TRBJ2-1	TRBV5-1	few	ASRERGLNEQF
TRBJ1-2	TRBV12-3/TRBV12-4	few	ASSFVVGGYT
TRBJ1-5	TRBV20-1	NA	SAREGQGWNPNQPQH
TRBJ2-3	TRBV20-1	NA	SAEERGMVDTQY
TRBJ2-7	TRBV15	NA	AASTGTGGYEQY
TRBJ1-1	TRBV2	NA	ASTRSKNTEAF
TRBJ2-3	TRBV11-1	many	ASSFGGDRTDTQY
TRBJ1-4	TRBV5-4	NA	ASSSGGQYNEKLF
TRBJ1-1	TRBV6-5	NA	ASSYNPSGGRTEAF
TRBJ2-7	TRBV5-5	few	ASSWGQSSYEQY
TRBJ1-2	TRBV4-3	NA	ASSQDWGVRNGYT
TRBJ2-3	TRBV7-2	NA	ASSSYRADMQY
TRBJ2-1	TRBV2	NA	ASSLRQGTYNEQF
TRBJ2-1	TRBV6-1	NA	ASVSGGAYNEQF
TRBJ1-2	TRBV29-1	NA	SVENGDTHYGYT
TRBJ1-6	TRBV7-6	NA	ASSQQGQGAGSPLH
TRBJ2-3	TRBV7-9	NA	ASSLVGSFTDTQY
TRBJ2-2	TRBV10-3	few	AIRRAENTGELF
TRBJ2-1	TRBV6-1	few	ASRGDRDGDEQF
TRBJ2-5	TRBV21-1	many	ASSNHSQETQY
TRBJ2-7	TRBV12-3/TRBV12-4	few	ASSTLDREQY
TRBJ2-1	TRBV11-3	few	ASSSGRTRSYNEQF
TRBJ2-5	TRBV27	NA	ASSTNRGGETQY
TRBJ2-4	TRBV28	few	ASRDFRDSLQNSNKNIQY
NA	TRBV7-9	few	ASSLYSGPYEQY
TRBJ2-5	TRBV12-3/TRBV12-4	NA	ASANLQETQY